The table lists the clone carrying this T cell receptor (beta chain) with a few counts. Its matching antigen is unknown. This entry is derived from a study of vaccination and CD4 T cells after COVID-19. General study points: Among those convalescent, a median approximately 87% of reactive clones emerged solely post-vaccination.

Germline CDR1 is SGHVS and CDR2 is FQNEAQ. V lost 4 bases and J 0 bases, leaving 18 bases between the germline ends. The CDR3 has 17 amino acids. The treatment: roughly nine-day PBMC culture with coronavirus spike peptide pools or control peptides (ViraFEST assay). The collection of CD4+ T cells from the unexposed donor took place before the COVID-19 pandemic (2011-2018). The Oncomine TCR Beta short-read assay was applied to DNA of cultured CD4+ T cells. A single record per CDR3 protein comes from TCRdb applying MiXCR to the PCR reads. The table includes roughly 7,000 distinct CDR3 sequences, 50% to 60% detected once.

The source is a human donor in good health. The chain employs TRBV7-8 and TRBJ1-1; D not resolved. Sample: CD4+ T cells from blood, cultured in vitro. The CDR3 here is CASSSKASLGMNTEAFF. CDR3 nucleotides: TGTGCCAGCAGCTCAAAGGCTAGTCTAGGGATGAACACTGAAGCTTTCTTT.